Presented here are 8 T cell receptor beta chains from one specimen sequenced in a study of shared clonotypes between healthy human individuals. Clones were sequenced by immunoSEQ multiplex PCR, and TCRdb holds only the in-frame ones, with some missing. The sample includes nearly 1 million clones, about three quarters of them seen just once. The sample consisted of memory CD4+ T cells sorted from blood. Sample subset: CD45RA-negative fraction. All receptors derive from a man younger than 35 in good health.

This clone was seen repeatedly, ten times or more. This chain uses TRBV5-8 with TRBJ2-3; no clear D gene. CDR1 is SGHTS, CDR2 YDEGEE, per germline. CDR3 length: 13 residues. Trimming left V 4 bases short and J 2 bases short, with 8 bases between. The CDR3: CASSRRTTDTQYF. The CDR3 DNA reads as TGTGCCAGCAGCCGACGGACCACAGATACGCAGTATTTT.

This chain joins TRBV19 and TRBJ2-5; the match to TRBD2 covers 8 bases. CDR3 length: 15 amino acids. V shed 1 base and J 4 bases; nucleotides not matched to a gene: 5. The V gene's germline CDR1 is LNHDA and CDR2 SQIVND (reference sequence). The CDR3 nucleotides read TGTGCCAGTAGTATAGGGTCTAGCGGGCCAGAGACCCAGTACTTC. Amino acids: CASSIGSSGPETQYF.

This sequence joins TRBV5-1 and TRBJ2-2; tentatively, D is TRBD1 (6 bases). The CDR3 is 13 residues long. Trimming left V 7 bases short and J 2 bases short, with 9 bases between. Looked up from germline, CDR1 is SGHRS and CDR2 is YFSETQ. The CDR3 sequence is CASGQRNTGELFF. The CDR3 nucleotides read TGCGCCAGCGGACAGCGAAACACCGGGGAGCTGTTTTTT.

The chain recombines TRBV7-2 with TRBJ1-2; perhaps TRBD1 as D (5 bases). Germline CDR1 and CDR2: SGHTA and FQGNSA. The CDR3 length is 11 residues. V dropped 11 bases and J dropped 8 bases, with 15 bases sitting between them. The CDR3 sequence is CADRGESGYTF. In nucleotides, the CDR3 is TGTGCCGACCGGGGCGAGAGCGGCTACACCTTC.

This sequence joins TRBV20-1 and TRBJ1-1; D remains unclear. V shed 1 base and J shed 6 bases, with 6 bases lying between them. CDR1 is DFQATT, CDR2 SNEGSKA, per germline (reference sequence). The CDR3 spans 11 residues. CDR3 sequence reads: CSARAQAEAFF. The CDR3 region has the DNA TGCAGTGCTAGAGCGCAGGCTGAAGCTTTCTTT.

V and J are TRBV6-1 and TRBJ2-7; 7 bases are a match to TRBD1. The ends lost 4 bases at V and 2 bases at J; junction bases unmatched: 11. CDR1 is MNHNS, CDR2 SASEGT, per germline. This CDR3 has 16 residues. The CDR3 DNA follows: TGTGCCAGCAGTGCCGGAAACAGGGGATCGGCCTACGAGCAGTACTTC. Residues: CASSAGNRGSAYEQYF.

The gene calls are TRBV30 and TRBJ1-1; 8 positions agree with TRBD1. Germline CDR1 reads GTSNPN; CDR2 reads SVGIG (reference sequence). The ends lost 5 bases at V and 1 base at J; junction bases unmatched: 12. There are 16 residues in the CDR3. This CDR3 reads CAWAMGTGLGNTEAFF. The CDR3 DNA sequence: TGTGCCTGGGCTATGGGGACAGGCCTCGGGAACACTGAAGCTTTCTTT.

The rearrangement links TRBV7-2 to TRBJ1-2, with D possibly matching TRBD1 (6 bases). V gave up 5 bases and J gave up 5 bases, with 15 bases separating them. The V gene's germline CDR1 is SGHTA and CDR2 FQGNSA. There are 14 residues in the CDR3. The CDR3 loop is CASSKDSREYGYTF. The CDR3 nucleotides read TGTGCCAGCAGCAAGGACAGCCGGGAATATGGCTACACCTTC.